The clone carrying this TCR beta chain appeared many times. The antigen remains unidentified. The V gene end was trimmed by 9 bases and the J gene end by 7 bases; junction bases not matched to a gene: 8. The CDR3 extends over 15 amino acids. This sample is part of a study of identical twins. No donor was unhealthy or non-Caucasian. TCRdb re-called the 5' RACE reads with MiXCR, one entry per CDR3 protein. The data contain 250,000 or so distinct CDR3 sequences, about 7% of them singletons. The study's findings and limits: Cross-sectional statistics, not tracking of the same donors, supported the conclusions.

These same data were also listed under a study on yellow fever vaccine responses in identical twins.

Sequencing was done on a sample of memory (CD45RO+) T cells sorted from blood. The source of this sequence is a woman younger than 30 in good health. The chain carries TRBV12-3 or TRBV12-4 and TRBJ2-1, with 14 bases aligning to TRBD2. CDR3 residues: CASTVGTSGGNEQFF. The CDR3 DNA is TGTGCCAGTACGGTGGGGACTAGCGGGGGAAATGAGCAGTTCTTC.